The 27 T cell receptor beta chains below come from one sample, sequenced in a study of vaccination and CD4 T cells after COVID-19. These receptors have no identified antigens. Oncomine TCR Beta short-read sequencing was applied to DNA from cultured CD4+ T cells. TCRdb reprocessed the PCR reads with MiXCR, giving one entry per CDR3 protein. This sample yields approximately 18,000 distinct CDR3 sequences, of which just under 30% are seen a single time; around a sixth belongs to the top ten. Treatment denoted: roughly 11-day PBMC culture with coronavirus spike peptide pools or control peptides (ViraFEST assay). The specimen sequenced was cultured CD4+ T cells from blood. These receptor sequences come from a human donor with COVID-19.

This clonotype is a singleton in its sample. The chain carries TRBV5-1 and TRBJ2-5; D remains ambiguous. V lost 0 bases and J lost 0, with 3 bases in between. Germline V gene sequence: CDR1 SGHRS, CDR2 YFSETQ. This CDR3 contains 13 residues. The chain's CDR3 is CASSLGYQETQYF. CDR3 in DNA: TGCGCCAGCAGCTTGGGGTACCAAGAGACCCAGTACTTC.

The rearrangement uses TRBV6-2 or TRBV6-3 and TRBJ1-2; maybe TRBD1 (6 bases). The CDR3 extends over 12 amino acids. Trimming cost V 5 bases and J 2 bases, with 6 bases left between them. Germline loops: CDR1 MNHEY, CDR2 SVGEGT. The CDR3 spells CASSQGNYGYTF. CDR3 nucleotide sequence: TGTGCCAGCAGTCAGGGGAACTATGGCTACACCTTC.

The DNA of the CDR3 is TGCAGCGTTGAGGCCTCTAACACAGATACGCAGTATTTT. Amino acids: CSVEASNTDTQYF. This chain uses TRBV29-1 with TRBJ2-3, with D unresolved. The CDR3 runs to 13 residues. Trimming took off 3 bases at V and 2 bases at J, with 9 bases between the two ends. The germline V gene has CDR1 SQVTM and CDR2 ANQGSEA.

The chain combines TRBV4-2 with TRBJ2-5; 7 bases align to TRBD1. From germline, CDR1 is LGHNA and CDR2 YNFKEQ. The CDR3 extends over 18 amino acids. V lost 0 bases, J lost 5 bases, and 15 bases stayed unmatched. The chain's CDR3 is CASSQDMRGGGVGETQYF. CDR3 DNA: TGTGCCAGCAGCCAAGATATGAGAGGGGGCGGCGTGGGGGAGACCCAGTACTTC.

This clonotype has a handful of counts. The chain combines TRBV7-8 with TRBJ2-5, with TRBD2 matching over 7 bases. With 4 bases clipped from V and 2 bases from J, the junction kept 13 bases outside the gene matches. This CDR3 comprises 17 residues. CDR1 and CDR2 from the germline V gene are SGHVS and FQNEAQ. The chain's CDR3 is CASSSGDWRGIQETQYF. Written as DNA, the CDR3 is TGTGCCAGCAGCTCCGGGGATTGGCGGGGGATTCAAGAGACCCAGTACTTC.

This clonotype was seen a few times. This chain uses TRBV19 with TRBJ2-2; D gene ambiguous. The ends were cut back, 5 bases at V and 0 bases at J, with 4 bases in the middle. The length of the CDR3 is 13 residues. Germline lookup yields CDR1 LNHDA and CDR2 SQIVND (reference sequence). CDR3 protein: CASSGANTGELFF. The CDR3 nucleotides are TGTGCCAGTAGTGGAGCGAACACCGGGGAGCTGTTTTTT. The whole variable domain, remainder taken from reference TRBV19 and TRBJ2-2, is DGGITQSPKYLFRKEGQNVTLSCEQNLNHDAMYWYRQDPGQGLRLIYYSQIVNDFQKGDIAEGYSVSREKKESFPLTVTSAQKNPTAFYLCASSGANTGELFFGEGSRLTVL.

A few counts support this clonotype. J is TRBJ2-3 and V is TRBV19, with 7 bases that match TRBD2. CDR1 is LNHDA and CDR2 is SQIVND in the germline V gene (reference sequence). There are 15 residues in the CDR3. The V and J ends lost 4 bases and 2 bases, in that order; junction bases with no gene match: 6. CDR3 in amino acids: CASSTRAGDTDTQYF. The CDR3 DNA reads TGTGCCAGTAGTACCCGGGCGGGGGACACAGATACGCAGTATTTT.

This clonotype was observed a few times. Here the CDR3 DNA reads TGTGCCGGACTCATGATCTATGGCTACACCTTC. Translation: CAGLMIYGYTF. This sequence joins TRBV21-1 and TRBJ1-2. TRBV21-1 is a known pseudogene. The length of the CDR3 is 11 residues.

The gene calls are TRBV27 and TRBJ2-2; no clear D gene. This CDR3 region has 16 residues. With 0 bases removed from V and 6 bases from J, the gap between germline ends came to 14 bases. CDR1 MNHEY and CDR2 SMNVEV come from the germline V gene (reference sequence). CDR3 loop: CASSLSPGVRSGELFF. CDR3 nucleotide sequence: TGTGCCAGCAGTTTATCCCCGGGTGTTAGATCCGGGGAGCTGTTTTTT.

The chain recombines TRBV6-2 or TRBV6-3 with TRBJ1-3, with no clear D. The CDR3 has 14 amino acids. CDR1 and CDR2 from the germline V gene are MNHEY and SVGEGT. Trimming shortened V by 6 bases and J by 0 bases, and 9 bases separated the two germline ends. The CDR3 DNA reads TGTGCCAGCAGCCCTCAGCCCTCTGGAAACACCATATATTTT. Its protein is CASSPQPSGNTIYF.

The chain links TRBV19 to TRBJ2-2; unclear D gene. This CDR3 has 15 residues. In germline, CDR1 is LNHDA, CDR2 SQIVND (reference sequence). Trimming took off 3 bases at V and 2 bases at J, with 10 bases between the two ends. The CDR3 reads CASSIGQANTGELFF. In nucleotides, the CDR3 is TGTGCCAGTAGTATTGGGCAAGCTAACACCGGGGAGCTGTTTTTT.

This clonotype came up a few times. The V gene is TRBV20-1, the J gene TRBJ1-2, with D possibly matching TRBD1 (6 bases). Trimming stripped 6 bases from V and 2 bases from J, with 13 bases between. From germline, CDR1 is DFQATT and CDR2 SNEGSKA (reference sequence). The CDR3 sequence is 13 residues long. The DNA of the CDR3 is TGCAGTGCCCAAAGAGGGGGGAACTATGGCTACACCTTC. Amino acid sequence: CSAQRGGNYGYTF.

The V gene is TRBV28, the J gene TRBJ2-6, with D perhaps TRBD1 (6 bases). The CDR3 is made up of 15 amino acids. Trimming took off 8 bases at V and 0 bases at J, with 11 bases between the two ends. Looked up from germline, CDR1 is MDHEN and CDR2 is SYDVKM. The CDR3 here is CASETGASGANVLTF. DNA for the CDR3: TGTGCCAGCGAGACAGGAGCCTCTGGGGCCAACGTCCTGACTTTC.

The chain joins TRBV20-1 to TRBJ2-2; D uncertain. Trimming took 5 bases from V and 1 from J, leaving 8 bases between them. This CDR3 is built from 13 residues. The germline V gene encodes CDR1 DFQATT and CDR2 SNEGSKA (reference sequence). CDR3 sequence (DNA): TGCAGTGCTTGGCTGGTGAACACCGGGGAGCTGTTTTTT. Protein sequence: CSAWLVNTGELFF.

The table lists this clonotype with a count of one. The rearrangement joins TRBV2 to TRBJ2-7, with 8 bases identical to TRBD2. Trimming took 3 bases from V and 3 from J; bases not matched to a gene: 4. CDR1 SNHLY and CDR2 FYNNEI come from the germline V gene. CDR3 length: 14 residues. This chain's CDR3 is CASSETGGLYEQYF. The CDR3 DNA reads TGTGCCAGCAGTGAGACGGGAGGGCTCTACGAGCAGTACTTC.

This clonotype appeared a few times. Written as DNA, the CDR3 is TGTGCCAGTATACCGGGACTCCTAAACACCATATATTTT. Its protein product is CASIPGLLNTIYF. The chain carries TRBV19 and TRBJ1-3, with D possibly TRBD1 on 5 matching bases. The CDR3 loop spans 13 amino acids. Trimming shortened V by 7 bases and J by 6 bases, and 13 bases separated the two germline ends. CDR1 is LNHDA, CDR2 SQIVND, per germline (reference sequence).

V and J are TRBV28 and TRBJ2-1; D gene uncertain. This CDR3 contains 12 residues. In germline, CDR1 is MDHEN, CDR2 SYDVKM. The V gene lost 6 bases and the J gene lost 3 bases, with 6 bases spanning the gap. The DNA for the CDR3 is TGTGCCAGCAGGCCGGACTACAATGAGCAGTTCTTC. It yields the protein CASRPDYNEQFF.

The CDR3 nucleotides read TGTGCCAGCAGCCAAACTCAATCTCTAGGAACAGATACGCAGTATTTT. Its protein is CASSQTQSLGTDTQYF. This rearrangement joins TRBV5-5 to TRBJ2-3, with D unresolved. The V gene's germline CDR1 is SGHKS and CDR2 YYEKEE (reference sequence). There are 16 residues in the CDR3. Between the trimmed V and J ends, which lost 4 bases and 3 bases, there was a span of 18 bases. The complete variable domain, with remaining parts taken from reference TRBV5-5 and TRBJ2-3, reads DAGVTQSPTHLIKTRGQQVTLRCSPISGHKSVSWYQQVLGQGPQFIFQYYEKEERGRGNFPDRFSARQFPNYSSELNVNALLLGDSALYLCASSQTQSLGTDTQYFGPGTRLTVL.

This clonotype has a handful of counts. The V and J genes are TRBV7-6 and TRBJ1-1; 8 bases agree with TRBD1. V dropped 3 bases and J dropped 1; count of bases not matched to a gene: 1. Germline values: CDR1 SGHVS, CDR2 FNYEAQ. The CDR3 is made up of 14 amino acids. CDR3 in DNA: TGTGCCAGCAGCTTTGGACAGGGGAACACTGAAGCTTTCTTT. It specifies CASSFGQGNTEAFF.

This clonotype was detected a few times. The CDR3 DNA follows: TGTGCCAGCGGGGCTTCGAACACCGGGGAGCTGTTTTTT. As protein: CASGASNTGELFF. This chain connects TRBV2 to TRBJ2-2, with D maybe TRBD1 (5 bases). The V end lost 8 bases, the J end lost 0 bases, and 7 bases lay between the germline ends. This CDR3 is 13 amino acids long. Looked up from germline, CDR1 is SNHLY and CDR2 is FYNNEI.

By sample share, this clonotype is medium-sized (0.01 to 0.1%). The chain uses TRBV7-8 and TRBJ1-2, with unresolved D. V was cut by 1 base and J by 4 bases, with 7 bases left in between. From germline, CDR1 is SGHVS and CDR2 FQNEAQ. The CDR3 has 13 amino acids. CDR3 sequence reads: CASSLGLSYGYTF. The DNA for the CDR3 is TGTGCCAGCAGCTTAGGGCTTAGCTATGGCTACACCTTC.

The gene calls are TRBV7-6 and TRBJ1-5; D is undetermined. CDR3 length: 12 residues. V dropped 2 bases and J dropped 3 bases, with 2 bases sitting between them. Germline V gene data show CDR1 as SGHVS and CDR2 as FNYEAQ. In nucleotides, the CDR3 is TGTGCCAGCAGCTTAACCAATCAGCCCCAGCATTTT. Protein: CASSLTNQPQHF.

This clonotype occurred a few times. The chain employs TRBV24-1 and TRBJ2-2; possibly TRBD1 for D (6 bases). The CDR3 extends over 13 amino acids. Trimming pared 7 bases from V and 4 bases from J, leaving 9 bases between. Germline CDR1 is KGHDR and CDR2 is SFDVKD. The CDR3 sequence is CATRGQTTGELFF. CDR3 DNA sequence: TGTGCCACCAGAGGACAGACCACCGGGGAGCTGTTTTTT.

The chain couples TRBV19 to TRBJ2-1; 7 positions agree with TRBD1. CDR3 size: 12 residues. Losses at the gene ends were 4 bases for V and 8 bases for J; bases not matched to a gene: 2. CDR1 and CDR2 from the germline V gene are LNHDA and SQIVND (reference sequence). The CDR3 coding sequence is TGTGCCAGTAGTACGACAGGGTATGAGCAGTTCTTC. This codes for CASSTTGYEQFF. The full variable domain, its missing parts supplied by reference TRBV19 and TRBJ2-1, is DGGITQSPKYLFRKEGQNVTLSCEQNLNHDAMYWYRQDPGQGLRLIYYSQIVNDFQKGDIAEGYSVSREKKESFPLTVTSAQKNPTAFYLCASSTTGYEQFFGPGTRLTVL.

The V call is TRBV6-1, the J call TRBJ2-7; D might be TRBD2 (6 bases). Trimming took off 6 bases at V and 2 bases at J, with 23 bases between the two ends. CDR1 is MNHNS and CDR2 is SASEGT in the germline V gene. The CDR3 runs to 17 residues. CDR3 sequence (DNA): TGTGCCAGCAGGGACCTTCATTATAGCGGACGTCCCTACGAGCAGTACTTC. Protein: CASRDLHYSGRPYEQYF.

This sequence joins TRBV4-2 and TRBJ2-1, with no clear D. Germline V gives CDR1 LGHNA, CDR2 YNFKEQ. V gave up 0 bases and J gave up 10 bases, with 7 bases separating them. The CDR3 is made up of 12 amino acids. The CDR3 loop reads CASSQDRTEQFF. In DNA, the CDR3 is TGTGCCAGCAGCCAAGACCGGACGGAGCAGTTCTTC.

The chain joins TRBV28 to TRBJ2-3, with D perhaps TRBD2 (5 bases). The ends were cut back, 2 bases at V and 1 base at J, with 7 bases in the middle. Germline V gene sequence: CDR1 MDHEN, CDR2 SYDVKM. This CDR3 region has 14 residues. The CDR3 DNA follows: TGTGCCAGCAGTTTACAGCGGCGCACAGATACGCAGTATTTT. Translating it yields CASSLQRRTDTQYF.